This TCR beta chain was sequenced in a study of T cells in Graves' hyperthyroidism and ophthalmopathy. The study's findings and limits: Ophthalmopathy was distinguished from stable hyperthyroidism by 13 V-J signatures.

Points on this clonotype: Its antigen is still unknown.

Those with hyperthyroidism were 18 to 65 years old, newly diagnosed, and ill for under 2 months. The authors obtained PBMCs from 10 ml of fresh peripheral blood. What was amplified from RNA transcripts were TCR beta CDR3 regions. During a first-round RT-PCR of the TCR CDR3, the HTBI primer set was used. Using its own MiXCR run on the multiplex PCR reads, TCRdb lists one record per CDR3 protein. The sample includes around 800,000 distinct CDR3 sequences, roughly 37% of them seen just once. The CDR3 consists of 15 residues. V was pared by 5 bases and J by 1 base, with 14 bases between. Germline CDR1 reads SGHVS; CDR2 reads FNYEAQ.

This chain uses TRBV7-6 with TRBJ2-5, with a tentative D call TRBD2 (6 bases). The sequence derives from a man between 18 and 29 years old with Graves' hyperthyroidism. Sequencing input: blood. Here the CDR3 reads CASSRIPGSQETQYF. In DNA form, the CDR3 reads TGTGCCAGCAGCCGGATTCCCGGGAGCCAAGAGACCCAGTACTTC.